This entry lists 31 T cell receptor beta chains sequenced from one sample in a study of CD8+CD57+ T cells in acquired aplastic anemia. TCR beta VDJ and CDR3 profiling used genomic DNA as template. TCRdb re-analysed the reads in MiXCR, keeping a single row per CDR3 protein. The repertoire has some 170,000 distinct CDR3 sequences, roughly 48% of them found once; the top ten carry around 1%. Patients included in sequencing had previously demonstrated CD8+CD57+ cell expansion by flow cytometry. The sample was sorted CD4+, CD8+, or CD8+CD57+ T cells (not recorded which) from PBMCs. The receptors stem from a human donor with aplastic anemia.

This clonotype was counted only a few times. This chain uses TRBV3-1 with TRBJ1-4; the D gene is possibly TRBD1 (5 bases). Germline V CDR1 and CDR2: LGHDT, YNNKEL (reference sequence). This CDR3 is 14 amino acids long. Trimming left V 1 base short and J 8 bases short, with 11 bases between. The CDR3 region is CASSQGGRVEKLFF. CDR3 in DNA: TGTGCCAGCAGCCAAGGGGGGAGGGTGGAAAAACTGTTTTTT.

This clonotype came up many times. The genes are TRBV6-6 and TRBJ1-3, with a weak D call TRBD1 (6 bases). The CDR3 covers 15 residues. Germline CDR1 is MNHNY and CDR2 is SVGAGI (reference sequence). V lost 4 bases and J 4 bases, leaving 14 bases between the germline ends. This chain's CDR3 is CASSLSDRTGNTIYF. In DNA form, the CDR3 reads TGTGCCAGCAGTTTATCGGACAGAACGGGAAACACCATATATTTT.

V and J are TRBV6-2 or TRBV6-3 and TRBJ2-2, with a possible D match to TRBD2 (6 bases). CDR1 is MNHEY and CDR2 is SVGEGT in the germline V gene. The CDR3 covers 17 residues. V was clipped by 1 base and J by 1 base, with 13 bases between them. The CDR3 DNA sequence: TGTGCCAGCAGTTACTTGAGCGGCGGGGTGAACACCGGGGAGCTGTTTTTT. Protein product: CASSYLSGGVNTGELFF.

The chain carries TRBV7-2 and TRBJ1-5; 8 bases line up with TRBD1. J was trimmed by 7 bases and V by 4 bases; bases with no gene match: 9. The CDR3 is made up of 15 amino acids. Germline loops: CDR1 SGHTA, CDR2 FQGNSA. The chain's CDR3 is CASSSGQVGDQPQHF. Written as DNA, the CDR3 is TGTGCCAGCAGCTCGGGACAGGTCGGAGACCAGCCCCAGCATTTT.

This clonotype was detected ten times or more. The CDR3 nucleotides read TGTGCCACCCTCAGGGGGCAGGAGTCCGGGGAGCTGTTTTTT. Its protein is CATLRGQESGELFF. The genes are TRBV15 and TRBJ2-2; 8 bases line up with TRBD1. V was clipped by 8 bases and J by 6 bases; unmatched bases: 8. CDR1 and CDR2 (germline): LNHNV, YYDKDF (reference sequence). The CDR3 length is 14 residues.

This clonotype has more than one count but fewer than ten. The chain links TRBV4-1 to TRBJ1-3; 7 nucleotides agree with TRBD1. The CDR3 runs 17 residues. Trimming cost V 4 bases and J 0 bases; bases outside gene matches: 9. The germline V gene has CDR1 MGHRA and CDR2 YSYEKL. CDR3 amino acids: CASSLDRVESSGNTIYF. The CDR3 coding sequence is TGCGCCAGCAGCCTTGACAGGGTAGAATCCTCTGGAAACACCATATATTTT.

This chain connects TRBV24-1 to TRBJ1-5; possible D gene TRBD1, 5 bases. Deletions cut 6 bases from V and 4 bases from J, with 12 bases between. CDR3 size: 14 residues. CDR1 is KGHDR, CDR2 SFDVKD, per germline. The DNA of the CDR3 is TGTGCCACCAGTATTGGAGGGGAGAATCAGCCCCAGCATTTT. Amino acid sequence: CATSIGGENQPQHF.

The V gene is TRBV5-1, the J gene TRBJ1-6; TRBD1 matches at 7 bases. Germline V gene data show CDR1 as SGHRS and CDR2 as YFSETQ. The CDR3 is 15 amino acids. The trim removed 4 bases at V and 7 bases at J, leaving 8 bases unmatched. CDR3 DNA: TGCGCCAGCAGCGGGGGGGACAGCGCCAATTCACCCCTCCACTTT. This translates into CASSGGDSANSPLHF.

CDR3 in amino acids: CASSQVLPTDTQYF. The CDR3 bases are TGTGCCAGCAGCCAGGTACTACCCACAGATACGCAGTATTTT. V and J are TRBV7-9 and TRBJ2-3; D is undetermined. The CDR3 is 14 amino acids. V was cut by 5 bases and J by 2 bases, with 11 bases left in between. Germline-derived CDR1 and CDR2 are SEHNR and FQNEAQ (reference sequence).

The sample holds many counts of this clonotype. The V call is TRBV9, the J call TRBJ2-7; the D gene is possibly TRBD2 (6 bases). Looked up from germline, CDR1 is SGDLS and CDR2 is YYNGEE. Trimming left V 2 bases short and J 6 bases short, with 15 bases between. This CDR3 contains 14 residues. The CDR3 spells CASSVFSGGFEQYF. CDR3 DNA: TGTGCCAGCAGCGTCTTCTCAGGAGGGTTCGAGCAGTACTTC.

This clonotype has a handful of counts. This rearrangement joins TRBV20-1 to TRBJ1-6, with D possibly TRBD1 on 6 matching bases. In germline, CDR1 is DFQATT, CDR2 SNEGSKA (reference sequence). Trimming removed 2 bases from V and 5 bases from J, with 13 bases in between. The CDR3 length is 15 residues. CDR3: CSARSGAGNNSPLHF. The CDR3 region has the DNA TGCAGTGCTAGATCAGGGGCGGGTAATAATTCACCCCTCCACTTT.

In its sample, this clonotype was seen a few times. The chain combines TRBV20-1 with TRBJ1-1, with 9 bases identical to TRBD1. V trimming: 1 base; J trimming: 3 bases; junction bases outside the gene matches: 0. There are 13 residues in the CDR3. CDR1 and CDR2 (germline): DFQATT, SNEGSKA (reference sequence). The CDR3 loop reads CSARGTGDTEAFF. The DNA for the CDR3 is TGCAGTGCTAGAGGGACAGGGGACACTGAAGCTTTCTTT.

CDR3 DNA sequence: TGTGCCAGCAGTGAACAGAGTTCACCCCTCCACTTT. Translated, it gives CASSEQSSPLHF. This chain joins TRBV2 and TRBJ1-6; D is unclear. CDR1 and CDR2 from the germline V gene are SNHLY and FYNNEI. V was pared by 2 bases and J by 9 bases, with 5 bases between. The CDR3 runs to 12 residues.

The sample holds many counts of this clonotype. The chain has TRBV6-1 and TRBJ1-2; 8 bases match TRBD1. Germline CDR1 reads MNHNS; CDR2 reads SASEGT. Germline trimming cut 5 bases from V and 7 bases from J; bases unmatched to any gene: 12. The CDR3 contains 15 residues. The CDR3: CASSPHTGTGPGYTF. Written as DNA, the CDR3 is TGTGCCAGCAGTCCACACACCGGGACAGGCCCTGGCTACACCTTC.

With respect to this clonotype: Relative to the germline gene, one junction end is altered; a read error may explain this. The DNA for the CDR3 is TGTGCCCGCAGTCTAACAGATACGCAGTATTTT. Translated: CARSLTDTQYF. The V gene is TRBV12-3 or TRBV12-4, the J gene TRBJ2-3; no definite D call. The CDR3 runs to 11 residues.

A note on this clonotype: With a much larger clone just one base away, this may be a read error. V is TRBV5-1 and J is TRBJ2-5; 9 bases match TRBD2. The ends lost 4 bases at V and 4 bases at J; junction bases unmatched: 11. There are 16 residues in the CDR3. Germline V CDR1 and CDR2: SGHRS, YFSETQ. Here the CDR3 DNA reads TGCGCCAGCAGCCCCGAACTAGCGCGGGGGGGAGAGACCCAGTACTTC. Translation gives CASSPELARGGETQYF.

This clonotype has ten or more counts. CDR3 loop: CSGTGPTVTEAFF. CDR3 sequence (DNA): TGCAGTGGGACGGGACCCACGGTCACTGAAGCTTTCTTT. The chain carries TRBV20-1 and TRBJ1-1; D perhaps matches TRBD1 (5 bases). CDR3 length: 13 residues. V dropped 7 bases and J dropped 4 bases, with 16 bases sitting between them. The germline CDR1 and CDR2 sequences are DFQATT and SNEGSKA (reference sequence).

This clonotype was observed at least ten times. The chain is built from TRBV5-4 and TRBJ2-5; 15 nucleotides match TRBD2. Looked up from germline, CDR1 is SGHNT and CDR2 is YYREEE (reference sequence). Germline trimming cut 4 bases from V and 2 bases from J; bases unmatched to any gene: 9. The CDR3 has 18 residues. CDR3 nucleotides: TGTGCCAGCAGCCCCCCGGGACTAGCGGGGGGAAGGCAAGAGACCCAGTACTTC. This translates into CASSPPGLAGGRQETQYF.

V gene TRBV19 combines with J gene TRBJ2-7, with D hard to call. The CDR3 is 14 amino acids. Looked up from germline, CDR1 is LNHDA and CDR2 is SQIVND (reference sequence). V lost 3 bases and J 2 bases, leaving 11 bases between the germline ends. CDR3 nucleotide sequence: TGTGCCAGTAGTATGGCCATGAACCCCTACGAGCAGTACTTC. Its protein is CASSMAMNPYEQYF.

The table lists this clonotype with many counts. The rearrangement links TRBV5-6 to TRBJ1-2, with unresolved D. Trimming stripped 0 bases from V and 4 bases from J, with 16 bases between. Germline V gene sequence: CDR1 SGHDT, CDR2 YYEEEE. The CDR3 has 16 residues. CDR3 bases: TGTGCCAGCAGCTTGGCGGGTAGCTCCTTTCGCTATGGCTACACCTTC. Translating it yields CASSLAGSSFRYGYTF.

This clonotype was observed a single time. J is TRBJ1-6 and V is TRBV2, with no clear D. V was cut by 7 bases and J by 8 bases, with 12 bases left in between. The CDR3 covers 13 residues. CDR1 SNHLY and CDR2 FYNNEI come from the germline V gene. The CDR3 DNA sequence: TGTGCCAGCAAGGTCCAATCCGATTCACCCCTCCACTTT. Protein product: CASKVQSDSPLHF. Looking up the rest from reference TRBV2 and TRBJ1-6 gives the full variable domain: EPEVTQTPSHQVTQMGQEVILRCVPISNHLYFYWYRQILGQKVEFLVSFYNNEISEKSEIFDDQFSVERPDGSNFTLKIRSTKLEDSAMYFCASKVQSDSPLHFGNGTRLTVT.

The sample holds many counts of this clonotype. The rearrangement joins TRBV10-3 to TRBJ2-7, with D unclear. The germline V gene encodes CDR1 ENHRY and CDR2 SYGVKD. Deletions cut 5 bases from V and 0 bases from J, with 5 bases between. This CDR3 spans 12 amino acids. The CDR3 spells CAISSSSYEQYF. The CDR3 DNA reads TGTGCCATCAGTTCCAGCTCCTACGAGCAGTACTTC.

This clonotype showed up many times. The chain carries TRBV19 and TRBJ1-4; D remains ambiguous. Trimming shortened V by 2 bases and J by 7 bases, and 11 bases separated the two germline ends. The length of the CDR3 is 14 residues. Germline assignment: CDR1 LNHDA and CDR2 SQIVND (reference sequence). The CDR3 nucleotides are TGTGCCAGTAGTATAAATGGCGGTGTTGAAAAACTGTTTTTT. As protein: CASSINGGVEKLFF.

The chain carries TRBV7-9 and TRBJ1-2; D is ambiguous. The CDR3 contains 13 residues. Germline assignment: CDR1 SEHNR and CDR2 FQNEAQ (reference sequence). Trimming removed 5 bases from V and 3 bases from J, with 10 bases in between. The DNA for the CDR3 is TGTGCCAGCAGCGAGACTGTACACTATGGCTACACCTTC. Translation gives CASSETVHYGYTF. Based on the CDR3 plus reference TRBV7-9 and TRBJ1-2, the full variable domain is DTGVSQNPRHKITKRGQNVTFRCDPISEHNRLYWYRQTLGQGPEFLTYFQNEAQLEKSRLLSDRFSAERPKGSFSTLEIQRTEQGDSAMYLCASSETVHYGYTFGSGTRLTVV.

This chain connects TRBV7-7 to TRBJ2-5, with a tentative D call TRBD1 (5 bases). This CDR3 is 15 amino acids long. Deletions cut 2 bases from V and 3 bases from J, with 13 bases between. Germline values: CDR1 SSHAT, CDR2 FNYEAQ (reference sequence). The CDR3 coding sequence is TGTGCCAGCAGCTTAAAGAGGCAGGGCGAAGAGACCCAGTACTTC. Encoded protein: CASSLKRQGEETQYF.

The V and J genes are TRBV20-1 and TRBJ2-7, with 12 bases that match TRBD2. This CDR3 has 15 residues. J gave up 3 bases and V 5 bases, and 8 bases lay outside the gene matches. Per the germline V gene, CDR1 is DFQATT and CDR2 is SNEGSKA (reference sequence). The CDR3 coding sequence is TGCAGTGCTGGGAGACTAGCGGGAGAGGTCTACGAGCAGTACTTC. Amino acids: CSAGRLAGEVYEQYF.

V gene TRBV15 combines with J gene TRBJ1-6, with D perhaps matching TRBD1 (5 bases). This CDR3 is built from 14 residues. The V end lost 6 bases, the J end lost 13 bases, and 19 bases lay between the germline ends. Per germline, CDR1 LNHNV and CDR2 YYDKDF (reference sequence). CDR3 in amino acids: CATSGRGRAEPLHF. The CDR3 region has the DNA TGTGCCACCAGTGGTAGAGGCAGGGCCGAGCCCCTCCACTTT.

This clonotype came up once. V usage is TRBV11-1 and J usage is TRBJ2-7; tentative D call: TRBD2 (7 bases). The CDR3 contains 16 residues. Trimming removed 8 bases at V and 2 bases at J, with 22 bases between. Germline V gene data show CDR1 as SGHAT and CDR2 as FQDESV (reference sequence). This CDR3 is CASSPPKGEGTYEQYF. The CDR3 bases are TGTGCCAGCTCACCACCGAAGGGGGAGGGTACCTACGAGCAGTACTTC.

Points on this clonotype: A read error is possible here, since a much larger clone lies one base away. The CDR3 loop is CASSLSPGRGNQPRHF. In nucleotides, the CDR3 is TGTGCCAGCAGCTTGAGTCCGGGACGAGGCAATCAGCCCCGGCATTTT. The chain combines TRBV5-6 with TRBJ1-5; a weak D match, TRBD1 (5 bases). The CDR3 has 16 residues. Germline CDR1 is SGHDT and CDR2 is YYEEEE.

This clonotype appeared many times. V usage is TRBV9 and J usage is TRBJ1-6; TRBD1 might be the D (6 bases). Germline assignment: CDR1 SGDLS and CDR2 YYNGEE. V lost 0 bases and J lost 7, with 11 bases in between. CDR3 length: 15 residues. The CDR3 loop reads CASSVATDRNSPLHF. CDR3 nucleotides: TGTGCCAGCAGCGTAGCTACAGACAGGAATTCACCCCTCCACTTT.

This sequence joins TRBV6-4 and TRBJ1-2, with 9 bases identical to TRBD1. V was clipped by 5 bases and J by 6 bases; unmatched bases: 4. CDR1 is MRHNA, CDR2 SNTAGT, per germline. The CDR3 consists of 13 residues. Here the CDR3 reads CASSPDRGDGYTF. The CDR3 region has the DNA TGTGCCAGCAGTCCCGACAGGGGGGATGGCTACACCTTC.